The 28 T cell receptor beta chains below all came from one sample that was sequenced in a study of CD8+ T cells in alopecia areata. Treatment given: oral pan-JAK inhibitor, 5-10 mg twice daily. It was cDNA, reverse transcribed from extracted RNA, that served as the sequencing template. The protocol was immunoSEQ multiplex PCR, while the TCRdb copy is restricted to in-frame clones and leaves out a portion. Among fewer than 200,000 clones listed, 58% were seen once. This sample comprised CD4+ T cells sorted from blood, obtained between weeks 55 and 65, from a patient treated with tofacitinib. Source of these receptors: a human donor with alopecia areata.

The chain employs TRBV29-1 and TRBJ2-2; 7 bases agree with TRBD1. The germline V gene has CDR1 SQVTM and CDR2 ANQGSEA. V shed 7 bases, J shed 6 bases, and the junction held 11 bases outside the gene matches. CDR3 size: 14 residues. CDR3 region: CSARGGSVSGELFF. CDR3 nucleotides: TGCAGCGCGAGAGGGGGCTCAGTCTCCGGGGAGCTGTTTTTT.

The V call is TRBV10-3, the J call TRBJ1-1; D remains unclear. The ends were cut back, 4 bases at V and 3 bases at J, with 12 bases in the middle. This CDR3 spans 14 amino acids. Germline loops: CDR1 ENHRY, CDR2 SYGVKD. CDR3 sequence reads: CAISGMGMDTEAFF. CDR3 nucleotide sequence: TGTGCCATCAGTGGGATGGGTATGGACACTGAAGCTTTCTTT.

This clone occurred a few times. This chain uses TRBV20-1 with TRBJ2-5; D not resolved. V gave up 7 bases and J gave up 5 bases, with 11 bases separating them. CDR3 length equals 11 residues. Germline V gene lookup returns CDR1 DFQATT and CDR2 SNEGSKA (reference sequence). CDR3 sequence: CSVRVRETQYF. The CDR3 nucleotides are TGCAGTGTCCGAGTCAGGGAGACCCAGTACTTC.

This clone was recorded a few times. The V and J genes are TRBV27 and TRBJ1-1; TRBD1 matches 7 bases. The CDR3 spans 14 residues. The V gene's germline CDR1 is MNHEY and CDR2 SMNVEV (reference sequence). With V trimmed by 7 bases and J by 1 base, 6 bases remained unmatched. In DNA, the CDR3 is TGTGCCAGCAAACGGACAGGTTCGAACACTGAAGCTTTCTTT. As protein: CASKRTGSNTEAFF.

This chain connects TRBV7-9 to TRBJ2-7; D call uncertain. The CDR3 runs to 15 residues. The V end was cut by 5 bases, the J end by 0 bases, with 14 bases between. Germline V gene sequence: CDR1 SEHNR, CDR2 FQNEAQ (reference sequence). The CDR3 is CASSLRQDSSYEQYF. In DNA, the CDR3 is TGTGCCAGCAGCCTAAGGCAGGATAGCTCCTACGAGCAGTACTTC.

The chain carries TRBV7-2 and TRBJ1-1; D remains ambiguous. V was shortened by 4 bases and J by 1 base, with 13 bases between the two germline ends. The CDR3 covers 15 residues. Germline CDR1 SGHTA, CDR2 FQGNSA. The CDR3 DNA reads as TGTGCCAGCAGCTCGAGGACTGCTGCGAACACTGAAGCTTTCTTT. It codes for CASSSRTAANTEAFF.

This chain uses TRBV29-1 with TRBJ1-2; TRBD1 agrees at 7 bases. Germline V gene lookup returns CDR1 SQVTM and CDR2 ANQGSEA. Losses at the gene ends were 7 bases for V and 3 bases for J; bases not matched to a gene: 14. CDR3 size: 15 residues. The CDR3 loop reads CSAQGMEGADYGYTF. The CDR3 DNA sequence: TGCAGCGCACAAGGAATGGAGGGGGCGGACTATGGCTACACCTTC.

The CDR3 nucleotides are TGCGCCAGCAGCCTAAGACAGGGTTGGAGTGAAAAACTGTTTTTT. Translated, it gives CASSLRQGWSEKLFF. The chain couples TRBV4-1 to TRBJ1-4; 7 bases fit TRBD1. Germline V gene sequence: CDR1 MGHRA, CDR2 YSYEKL. Unmatched junction bases numbered 9, after V lost 4 bases and J lost 7 bases. CDR3 length equals 15 residues.

This clone was detected a few times. The chain carries TRBV5-1 and TRBJ1-1; TRBD1 might be the D (5 bases). Trimming left V 5 bases short and J 1 base short, with 12 bases between. The CDR3 contains 14 residues. CDR1 is SGHRS and CDR2 is YFSETQ in the germline V gene. Here the CDR3 reads CASSSDGGNTEAFF. Written as DNA, the CDR3 is TGCGCCAGCAGTTCCGACGGGGGGAACACTGAAGCTTTCTTT.

V is TRBV20-1 and J is TRBJ2-7; D unclear. CDR3 length: 11 amino acids. Per germline, CDR1 DFQATT and CDR2 SNEGSKA (reference sequence). V was clipped by 3 bases and J by 3 bases, with 6 bases between them. CDR3 nucleotide sequence: TGCAGTGCTAGGGTGGACTACGAGCAGTACTTC. It codes for CSARVDYEQYF.

CDR3 nucleotides: TGCGCCAGCAGCCAAGCCGGGACAGGCTACGAGCAGTACTTC. This codes for CASSQAGTGYEQYF. This chain uses TRBV4-1 with TRBJ2-7; 8 bases fit TRBD1. Germline V CDR1 and CDR2: MGHRA, YSYEKL. The CDR3 runs 14 residues. Trimming removed 1 base from V and 3 bases from J; junction bases left unmatched: 2.

CDR3 amino acids: CAWISLRHGYTF. For the CDR3, the DNA is TGTGCCTGGATATCCCTAAGGCATGGCTACACCTTC. The rearrangement links TRBV30 to TRBJ1-2; D unresolved. V lost 4 bases and J lost 6, with 12 bases in between. The germline CDR1 and CDR2 sequences are GTSNPN and SVGIG (reference sequence). This CDR3 spans 12 amino acids. The complete variable domain, with remaining parts taken from reference TRBV30 and TRBJ1-2, reads SQTIHQWPATLVQPVGSPLSLECTVEGTSNPNLYWYRQAAGRGLQLLFYSVGIGQISSEVPQNLSASRPQDRQFILSSKKLLLSDSGFYLCAWISLRHGYTFGSGTRLTVV.

The chain joins TRBV29-1 to TRBJ1-5; a possible D gene is TRBD1 (6 bases). V was trimmed by 4 bases and J by 5 bases, leaving 9 bases between them. The CDR3 length is 12 residues. Germline V gene data show CDR1 as SQVTM and CDR2 as ANQGSEA. The CDR3 DNA is TGCAGCGTTGGGGGGGGCGATCAGCCCCAGCATTTT. It codes for CSVGGGDQPQHF.

This clone was counted only a few times. This chain links TRBV25-1 with TRBJ1-5; D not resolved. The CDR3 length is 14 residues. V lost 4 bases and J lost 4, with 11 bases in between. Per germline, CDR1 MGHDK and CDR2 SYGVNS. CDR3 sequence: CASSGLQSNQPQHF. The DNA for the CDR3 is TGTGCCAGCAGTGGTTTGCAGTCAAATCAGCCCCAGCATTTT.

This clone was found a few times. The chain uses TRBV4-2 and TRBJ2-3; tentative D call: TRBD1 (7 bases). The germline V and J ends were trimmed by 1 base and 4 bases, with 15 bases remaining between them. CDR1 is LGHNA, CDR2 YNFKEQ, per germline. This CDR3 contains 16 residues. Here the CDR3 DNA reads TGTGCCAGCAGCCAAGGACAGGGCAGGAGGGCAGATACGCAGTATTTT. This gives the protein CASSQGQGRRADTQYF.

This clone has just one count. The chain uses TRBV30 and TRBJ1-1; 8 bases match TRBD1. The germline V gene encodes CDR1 GTSNPN and CDR2 SVGIG (reference sequence). The V and J ends lost 7 bases and 4 bases, in that order; junction bases with no gene match: 8. The CDR3 has 13 residues. The CDR3 sequence: CAFVRGTGTEAFF. The CDR3 nucleotides are TGTGCCTTTGTGCGGGGGACAGGCACTGAAGCTTTCTTT.

The chain carries TRBV6-1 and TRBJ1-2; a possible D gene is TRBD1 (6 bases). This CDR3 comprises 14 residues. Deletions cut 1 base from V and 4 bases from J, with 10 bases between. Germline values: CDR1 MNHNS, CDR2 SASEGT. The CDR3 DNA follows: TGTGCCAGCAGTGAAGGGGGGCCGGTCTATGGCTACACCTTC. This translates into CASSEGGPVYGYTF.

V is TRBV7-9 and J is TRBJ1-6, with unresolved D. The CDR3 sequence is 14 residues long. The germline V gene encodes CDR1 SEHNR and CDR2 FQNEAQ (reference sequence). Trimming took off 6 bases at V and 9 bases at J, with 15 bases between the two ends. CDR3 nucleotide sequence: TGTGCCAGCAGTGACCCGGGAGTTGGTTCACCCCTCCACTTT. Translation gives CASSDPGVGSPLHF.

A single count supports this clone. V is TRBV7-9 and J is TRBJ1-4; D is unresolved. Trimming left V 7 bases short and J 3 bases short, with 9 bases between. The CDR3 has 13 amino acids. The V gene's germline CDR1 is SEHNR and CDR2 FQNEAQ (reference sequence). CDR3 bases: TGTGCCAGCAAACGGAGGGCTAATGAAAAACTGTTTTTT. Translating gives CASKRRANEKLFF.

The chain carries TRBV25-1 and TRBJ2-1; tentatively, D is TRBD2 (6 bases). Germline V gene sequence: CDR1 MGHDK, CDR2 SYGVNS. Trimming took 9 bases from V and 8 from J, leaving 17 bases between them. The length of the CDR3 is 13 residues. The CDR3, as DNA: TGTGCCAGTAGCCGGGACTTAGGCGATGAGCAGTTCTTC. It encodes CASSRDLGDEQFF.

The chain recombines TRBV5-1 with TRBJ1-1; D remains unclear. CDR3 length equals 14 residues. Per germline, CDR1 SGHRS and CDR2 YFSETQ. Deletions cut 4 bases from V and 1 base from J, with 11 bases between. CDR3 region: CASSAKLTNTEAFF. DNA for the CDR3: TGCGCCAGCAGCGCAAAACTAACGAACACTGAAGCTTTCTTT. Drawing the rest from reference TRBV5-1 and TRBJ1-1, the complete variable domain is KAGVTQTPRYLIKTRGQQVTLSCSPISGHRSVSWYQQTPGQGLQFLFEYFSETQRNKGNFPGRFSGRQFSNSRSEMNVSTLELGDSALYLCASSAKLTNTEAFFGQGTRLTVV.

CDR3 amino acids: CASSTGQIRYEQYF. Here the CDR3 DNA reads TGTGCCAGCAGCACCGGACAGATTCGCTACGAGCAGTACTTC. The chain uses TRBV7-2 and TRBJ2-7, with D possibly matching TRBD1 (6 bases). Germline values: CDR1 SGHTA, CDR2 FQGNSA. The CDR3 loop spans 14 amino acids. Trimming pared 5 bases from V and 3 bases from J, leaving 14 bases between.

The chain combines TRBV15 with TRBJ1-2; no reliable D call. V gave up 0 bases and J gave up 0 bases, with 8 bases separating them. The CDR3 extends over 15 amino acids. Germline loops: CDR1 LNHNV, CDR2 YYDKDF (reference sequence). This CDR3 reads CATSRDSLANYGYTF. The CDR3 DNA sequence: TGTGCCACCAGCAGAGATAGCTTAGCTAACTATGGCTACACCTTC.

This clone has more than one count but fewer than ten. The chain recombines TRBV5-1 with TRBJ1-5, with a possible D match to TRBD1 (6 bases). The germline V and J ends were trimmed by 0 bases and 3 bases, with 10 bases remaining between them. This CDR3 contains 15 residues. From germline, CDR1 is SGHRS and CDR2 YFSETQ. The CDR3 reads CASSLDGQSNQPQHF. CDR3 DNA sequence: TGCGCCAGCAGCTTGGATGGACAGTCCAATCAGCCCCAGCATTTT.

The chain has TRBV10-3 and TRBJ2-4; D unresolved. The CDR3 runs 14 residues. Deletions cut 2 bases from V and 8 bases from J, with 13 bases between. The germline V gene has CDR1 ENHRY and CDR2 SYGVKD. The CDR3 is CAISEGLQGHIQYF. CDR3 nucleotide sequence: TGTGCCATCAGTGAGGGGTTGCAAGGTCACATTCAGTACTTC.

This rearrangement joins TRBV15 to TRBJ2-5, with D maybe TRBD2 (5 bases). Germline V gives CDR1 LNHNV, CDR2 YYDKDF (reference sequence). The CDR3 is 15 amino acids. V lost 0 bases, J lost 1 base, and 9 bases lay in between. CDR3 sequence (DNA): TGTGCCACCAGCAGAGATAGCGCAATCCAAGAGACCCAGTACTTC. It yields the protein CATSRDSAIQETQYF.

The chain carries TRBV6-5 and TRBJ1-1; D gene ambiguous. V was cut by 1 base and J by 0 bases, with 3 bases left in between. The CDR3 consists of 13 residues. Germline CDR1 is MNHEY and CDR2 is SVGAGI. The CDR3 DNA follows: TGTGCCAGCAGTTACTTCATGAACACTGAAGCTTTCTTT. Protein sequence: CASSYFMNTEAFF.

The chain's CDR3 is CAWRNRDRPYEQYF. The CDR3, as DNA: TGTGCCTGGAGGAACCGGGACCGACCCTACGAGCAGTACTTC. The chain couples TRBV30 to TRBJ2-7; D could derive from TRBD1 or TRBD2 (5 bases each). V gave up 3 bases and J gave up 2 bases, with 14 bases separating them. Germline CDR1 reads GTSNPN; CDR2 reads SVGIG (reference sequence). The CDR3 has 14 residues.